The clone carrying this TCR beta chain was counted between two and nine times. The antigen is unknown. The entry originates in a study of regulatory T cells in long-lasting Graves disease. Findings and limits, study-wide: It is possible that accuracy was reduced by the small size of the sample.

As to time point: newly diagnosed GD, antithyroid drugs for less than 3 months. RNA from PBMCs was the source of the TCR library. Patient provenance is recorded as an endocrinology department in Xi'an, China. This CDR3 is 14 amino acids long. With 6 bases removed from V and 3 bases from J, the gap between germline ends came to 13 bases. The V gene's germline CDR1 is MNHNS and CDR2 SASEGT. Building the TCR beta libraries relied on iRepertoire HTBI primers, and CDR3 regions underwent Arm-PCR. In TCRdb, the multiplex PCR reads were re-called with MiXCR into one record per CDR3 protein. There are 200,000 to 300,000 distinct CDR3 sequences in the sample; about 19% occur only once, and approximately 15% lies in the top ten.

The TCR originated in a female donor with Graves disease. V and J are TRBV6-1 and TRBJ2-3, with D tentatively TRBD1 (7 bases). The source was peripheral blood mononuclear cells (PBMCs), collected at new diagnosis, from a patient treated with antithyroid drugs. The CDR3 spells CASSRDSGTDTQYF. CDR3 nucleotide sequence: TGTGCCAGCAGCCGGGACAGCGGGACAGATACGCAGTATTTT.